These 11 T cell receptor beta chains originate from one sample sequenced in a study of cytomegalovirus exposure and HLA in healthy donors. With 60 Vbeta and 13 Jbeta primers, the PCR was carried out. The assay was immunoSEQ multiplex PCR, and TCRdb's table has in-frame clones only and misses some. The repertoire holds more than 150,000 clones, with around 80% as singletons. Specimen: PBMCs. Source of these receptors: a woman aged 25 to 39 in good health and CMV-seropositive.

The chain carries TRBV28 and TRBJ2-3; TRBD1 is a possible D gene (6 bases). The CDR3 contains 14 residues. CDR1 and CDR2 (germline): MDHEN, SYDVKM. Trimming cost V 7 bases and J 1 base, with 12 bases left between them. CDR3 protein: CASTGHTRTDTQYF. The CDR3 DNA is TGTGCCAGCACGGGACACACCCGCACAGATACGCAGTATTTT. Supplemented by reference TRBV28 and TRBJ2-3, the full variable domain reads DVKVTQSSRYLVKRTGEKVFLECVQDMDHENMFWYRQDPGLGLRLIYFSYDVKMKEKGDIPEGYSVSREKKERFSLILESASTNQTSMYLCASTGHTRTDTQYFGPGTRLTVL.

The CDR3 DNA is TGCGCCAGCAGCTTCAATCGGGGGGGTAATACCGGGACCCAGTACTTC. This sequence encodes CASSFNRGGNTGTQYF. The V call is TRBV4-3, the J call TRBJ2-5; 8 positions agree with TRBD2. The CDR3 contains 16 residues. The trim removed 5 bases at V and 7 bases at J, leaving 15 bases unmatched. Germline lookup yields CDR1 LGHNA and CDR2 YSLEER.

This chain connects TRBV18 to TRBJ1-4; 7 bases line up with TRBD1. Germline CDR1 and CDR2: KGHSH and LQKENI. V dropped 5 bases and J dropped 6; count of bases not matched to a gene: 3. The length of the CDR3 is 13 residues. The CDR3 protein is CASSTQGDEKLFF. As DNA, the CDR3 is TGTGCCAGCTCAACCCAGGGGGATGAAAAACTGTTTTTT.

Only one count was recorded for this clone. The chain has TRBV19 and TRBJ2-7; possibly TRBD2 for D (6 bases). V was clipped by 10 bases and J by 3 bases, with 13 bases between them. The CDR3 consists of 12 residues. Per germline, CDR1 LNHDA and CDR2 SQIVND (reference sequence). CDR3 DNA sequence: TGTGCCACCCTCCCCGGGGGCTACGAGCAGTACTTC. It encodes CATLPGGYEQYF.

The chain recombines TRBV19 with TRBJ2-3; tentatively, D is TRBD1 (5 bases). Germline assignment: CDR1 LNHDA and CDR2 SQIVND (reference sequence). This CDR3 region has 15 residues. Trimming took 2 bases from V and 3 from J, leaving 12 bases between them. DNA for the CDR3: TGTGCCAGTAGTATACGCCAGGGTGGTACAGATACGCAGTATTTT. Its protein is CASSIRQGGTDTQYF.

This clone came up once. CDR3 DNA: TGCAGTGCTAGATATTCGGGCGAGCAGTACTTC. Translated: CSARYSGEQYF. The genes are TRBV20-1 and TRBJ2-7; D gene ambiguous. From germline, CDR1 is DFQATT and CDR2 SNEGSKA (reference sequence). Trimming took off 2 bases at V and 6 bases at J, with 8 bases between the two ends. There are 11 residues in the CDR3.

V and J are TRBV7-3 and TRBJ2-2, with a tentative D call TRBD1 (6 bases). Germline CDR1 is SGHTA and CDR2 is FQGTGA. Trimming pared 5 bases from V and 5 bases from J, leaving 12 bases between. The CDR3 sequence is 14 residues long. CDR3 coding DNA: TGTGCCAGCAGCCGCGTTACAGGGACCGGGGAGCTGTTTTTT. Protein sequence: CASSRVTGTGELFF. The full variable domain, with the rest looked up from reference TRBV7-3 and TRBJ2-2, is GAGVSQTPSNKVTEKGKYVELRCDPISGHTALYWYRQSLGQGPEFLIYFQGTGAADDSGLPNDRFFAVRPEGSVSTLKIQRTERGDSAVYLCASSRVTGTGELFFGEGSRLTVL.

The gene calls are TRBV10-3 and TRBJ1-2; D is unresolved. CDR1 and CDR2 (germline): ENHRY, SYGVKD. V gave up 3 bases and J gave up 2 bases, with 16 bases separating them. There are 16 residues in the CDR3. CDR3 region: CAISEWGGGQNYGYTF. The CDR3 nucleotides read TGTGCCATCAGTGAATGGGGAGGCGGCCAAAACTATGGCTACACCTTC.

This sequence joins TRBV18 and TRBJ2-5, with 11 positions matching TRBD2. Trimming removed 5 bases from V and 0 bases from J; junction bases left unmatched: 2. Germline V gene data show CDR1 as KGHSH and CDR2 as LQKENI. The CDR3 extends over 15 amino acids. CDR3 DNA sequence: TGTGCCAGCTCAGCACTAGCGGGGGACCAAGAGACCCAGTACTTC. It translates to CASSALAGDQETQYF.

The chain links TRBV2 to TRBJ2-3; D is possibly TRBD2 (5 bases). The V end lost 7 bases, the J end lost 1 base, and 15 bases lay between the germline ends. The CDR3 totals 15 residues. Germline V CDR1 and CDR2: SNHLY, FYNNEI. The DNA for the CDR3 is TGTGCCAGCACGTCGAGGGCAGGAGGCACAGATACGCAGTATTTT. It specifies CASTSRAGGTDTQYF.

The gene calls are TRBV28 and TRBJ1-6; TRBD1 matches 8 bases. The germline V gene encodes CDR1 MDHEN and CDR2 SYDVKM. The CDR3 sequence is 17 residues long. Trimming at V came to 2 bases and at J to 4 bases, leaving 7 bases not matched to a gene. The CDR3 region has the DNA TGTGCCAGCAGTTTAACGAGCCGGACAGGGTATAATTCACCCCTCCACTTT. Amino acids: CASSLTSRTGYNSPLHF.